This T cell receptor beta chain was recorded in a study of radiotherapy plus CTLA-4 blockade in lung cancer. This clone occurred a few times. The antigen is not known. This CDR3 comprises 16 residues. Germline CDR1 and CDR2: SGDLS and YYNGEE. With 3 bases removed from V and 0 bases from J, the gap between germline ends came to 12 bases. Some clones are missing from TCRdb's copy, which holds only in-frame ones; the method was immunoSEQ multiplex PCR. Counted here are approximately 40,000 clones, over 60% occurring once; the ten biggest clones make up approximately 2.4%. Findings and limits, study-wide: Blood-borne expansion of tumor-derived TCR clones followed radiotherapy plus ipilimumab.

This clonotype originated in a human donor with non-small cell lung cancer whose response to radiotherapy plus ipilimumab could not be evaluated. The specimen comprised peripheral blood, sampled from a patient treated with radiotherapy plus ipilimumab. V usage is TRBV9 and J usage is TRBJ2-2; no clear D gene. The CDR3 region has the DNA TGTGCCAGCAGCGGTAGTATTTGGTCGAACACCGGGGAGCTGTTTTTT. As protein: CASSGSIWSNTGELFF.